A selection of T cell receptor beta chains follows, all from one sample in a study of T cell changes during pregnancy in multiple sclerosis. Clones were read by immunoSEQ multiplex PCR, and TCRdb kept only the in-frame ones, dropping some. The data show approximately 80,000 clones, around 93% seen once. Here the sequenced sample was PBMCs, taken in the first trimester of pregnancy. Receptors were obtained from a female donor in good health, serving as a control in a pregnancy study. Some clones in this sample may be carry-over from other donors' samples. Both conserved end residues are part of each CDR3. The D gene is left open where the match is weak. Only part of the rows carry a size: once, few, many, or a class if the clone is expanded.

j_call clone_size v_call d_call cdr3_aa cdr3_nt
TRBJ1-3 - TRBV28 TRBD1 CASSPADRSSGNTIYF TGTGCCAGCAGCCCGGCGGACAGGAGCTCTGGAAACACCATATATTTT
TRBJ1-1 - TRBV6-1 - CASSEESQMNTEAFF TGTGCCAGCAGTGAAGAATCGCAGATGAACACTGAAGCTTTCTTT
TRBJ2-3 - TRBV7-2 - CASSQPAGSADTQYF TGTGCCAGCAGCCAACCGGCAGGGTCGGCAGATACGCAGTATTTT
TRBJ1-2 - TRBV7-2 - CASSIGVQGWGYTF TGTGCCAGCTCCATAGGGGTGCAGGGCTGGGGCTACACCTTC
TRBJ2-3 - TRBV19 - CASSIEGVDTDTQYF TGTGCCAGTAGTATAGAGGGCGTGGACACAGATACGCAGTATTTT
TRBJ2-5 - TRBV15 - CATSRPLGGQETQYF TGTGCCACCAGCAGGCCTCTTGGCGGCCAAGAGACCCAGTACTTC
TRBJ1-2 - TRBV7-9 - CASSLAVAGVYGYTF TGTGCCAGCAGCTTAGCGGTTGCAGGGGTCTATGGCTACACCTTC
TRBJ2-6 once TRBV11-2 - CASSLDWNRGRISGANVLTF TGTGCCAGCAGCTTAGATTGGAATCGGGGTCGGATCTCTGGGGCCAACGTCCTGACTTTC
TRBJ2-5 - TRBV7-8 - CASSPARETQYF TGTGCCAGCAGCCCAGCTAGAGAGACCCAGTACTTC
TRBJ2-5 few TRBV7-9 - CASSVTFIGQKETQYF TGTGCCAGCAGCGTCACTTTTATTGGACAGAAAGAGACCCAGTACTTC
TRBJ2-1 once TRBV15 - CATSSPHRGGEDEQFF TGTGCCACCAGCAGTCCCCATAGGGGGGGAGAGGATGAGCAGTTCTTC
TRBJ2-1 - TRBV29-1 - CSPREASYYNEQFF TGCAGCCCCAGGGAAGCCTCGTACTACAATGAGCAGTTCTTC
TRBJ1-1 few TRBV13 - CASERAEAFF TGTGCCAGCGAGAGGGCTGAAGCTTTCTTT
TRBJ2-2 - TRBV5-6 TRBD2 CASSLEPSGGSGELFF TGTGCCAGCAGCTTGGAGCCTAGCGGGGGTTCCGGGGAGCTGTTTTTT
TRBJ2-4 - TRBV7-9 TRBD1 CASSSWDRVRGNIQYF TGTGCCAGCAGCTCCTGGGACAGGGTTAGGGGAAACATTCAGTACTTC
TRBJ1-1 - TRBV6-1 TRBD1 CASRHRGENTEAFF TGTGCCAGCAGGCACAGGGGGGAGAACACTGAAGCTTTCTTT
TRBJ2-5 - TRBV18 TRBD2 CASSPLAGVGETQYF TGTGCCAGCTCACCCCTAGCGGGGGTGGGAGAGACCCAGTACTTC
TRBJ1-2 - TRBV7-6 TRBD1 CASSPRGQGNGYTF TGTGCCAGCAGCCCACGGGGACAGGGTAATGGCTACACCTTC
TRBJ2-3 - TRBV28 - CASRGGGANTQYF TGTGCCAGCAGGGGTGGGGGGGCGAATACGCAGTATTTT
TRBJ2-7 - TRBV28 TRBD1 CASRGSRGQGYEQYF TGTGCCAGCAGGGGCTCACGGGGACAGGGCTACGAGCAGTACTTC
TRBJ1-2 - TRBV4-1 - CASSPKGRLGLGYTF TGCGCCAGCAGCCCCAAGGGGAGGCTCGGTCTGGGCTACACCTTC
TRBJ2-7 - TRBV19 TRBD1 CASGDRGNYEQYF TGTGCCAGTGGGGACAGGGGAAACTACGAGCAGTACTTC
TRBJ1-4 - TRBV6-1 - CASSEAWGRGANEKLFF TGTGCCAGCAGTGAAGCGTGGGGCAGGGGAGCTAATGAAAAACTGTTTTTT
TRBJ2-7 - TRBV11-2 TRBD1 CASSTGTDSYEQYF TGTGCCAGCAGCACCGGGACAGACTCCTACGAGCAGTACTTC
TRBJ2-4 - TRBV7-9 - CASSLARTDTKNIQYF TGTGCCAGCAGCTTAGCGCGAACAGACACCAAAAACATTCAGTACTTC
TRBJ1-5 - TRBV27 TRBD1 CASSLYGQGWHF TGTGCCAGCAGTTTATATGGACAGGGATGGCATTTT
TRBJ2-5 once TRBV18 - CASSPQRGETQYF TGTGCCAGCTCACCACAAAGGGGGGAGACCCAGTACTTC
TRBJ2-7 once TRBV27 TRBD2 CASRQGTSGNEQYF TGTGCCAGCAGGCAGGGGACTAGCGGGAACGAGCAGTACTTC
TRBJ1-6 - TRBV4-3 TRBD1 CASSQESTGDYNSPLHF TGCGCCAGCAGCCAAGAATCCACAGGGGATTATAATTCACCCCTCCACTTT
TRBJ1-5 - TRBV30 - CAWSVSGSVNQPQHF TGTGCCTGGAGTGTATCGGGTAGCGTAAATCAGCCCCAGCATTTT
TRBJ2-2 - TRBV28 - CASSLYRVRSGELFF TGTGCCAGCAGTTTATACAGGGTTAGGTCCGGGGAGCTGTTTTTT
TRBJ2-2 once TRBV29-1 - CSVESRDGTGELFF TGCAGCGTTGAAAGCAGGGATGGGACCGGGGAGCTGTTTTTT
TRBJ2-1 - TRBV9 TRBD2 CASSPSGREALDEQFF TGTGCCAGCAGCCCCTCCGGCCGGGAGGCTTTGGATGAGCAGTTCTTC
TRBJ1-6 - TRBV19 TRBD1 CASSRGQDSPLHF TGTGCCAGTAGCAGGGGGCAAGATTCACCCCTCCACTTT
TRBJ1-2 - TRBV4-1 TRBD1 CASSQVGTGDVYGYTF TGCGCCAGCAGCCAAGTGGGGACAGGGGACGTCTATGGCTACACCTTC
TRBJ1-5 once TRBV4-3 - CASSQADSNQPQHF TGCGCCAGCAGCCAAGCAGATAGCAATCAGCCCCAGCATTTT
TRBJ2-5 once TRBV11-2 TRBD2 CASSLGSGVVYETQYF TGTGCCAGCAGCTTAGGTAGCGGGGTCGTATATGAGACCCAGTACTTC
TRBJ2-3 - TRBV5-4 TRBD1 CASRGDRALTDTQYF TGTGCCAGCAGGGGGGACAGGGCTTTAACAGATACGCAGTATTTT
TRBJ1-5 - TRBV19 - CASSIQNQPQHF TGTGCCAGTAGTATACAGAATCAGCCCCAGCATTTT
TRBJ1-4 - TRBV7-9 TRBD1 CASSFISDRGDEKLFF TGTGCCAGCAGCTTCATTTCGGACAGGGGGGATGAAAAACTGTTTTTT
TRBJ2-6 - TRBV5-1 - CASSLGPGPSGGANVLTF TGCGCCAGCAGCTTGGGTCCAGGCCCCTCGGGAGGGGCCAACGTCCTGACTTTC
TRBJ1-2 - TRBV27 - CARHRVRVRPNYGYTF TGTGCCAGACACCGGGTCAGGGTGAGGCCTAACTATGGCTACACCTTC
TRBJ2-7 few TRBV4-2 TRBD1 CASSQDWAGGSYEQYF TGTGCCAGCAGCCAAGATTGGGCAGGGGGCTCCTACGAGCAGTACTTC
TRBJ1-4 - TRBV7-9 - CASSLGTTNEKLFF TGTGCCAGCAGCTTAGGGACTACGAATGAAAAACTGTTTTTT
TRBJ1-4 - TRBV19 - CASSMGMEEKLFF TGTGCCAGTAGTATGGGTATGGAGGAAAAACTGTTTTTT
TRBJ2-5 few TRBV19 TRBD1 CASSVPPGQGAETQYF TGTGCCAGTAGTGTCCCGCCGGGACAGGGGGCAGAGACCCAGTACTTC
TRBJ1-5 - TRBV4-3 - CASSQGTGLNQPQHF TGCGCCAGCAGCCAAGGCACAGGGCTAAATCAGCCCCAGCATTTT
TRBJ2-3 - TRBV10-3 - CATHLGSAGTDTQYF TGTGCCACCCACCTAGGCAGTGCGGGCACAGATACGCAGTATTTT
TRBJ1-2 once TRBV7-8 TRBD1 CASSRDREEGYGYTF TGTGCCAGCAGCCGGGACAGGGAGGAAGGCTATGGCTACACCTTC
TRBJ2-7 - TRBV5-6 TRBD1 CASSWGQYEQYF TGTGCCAGCAGCTGGGGACAGTACGAGCAGTACTTC
TRBJ1-1 - TRBV18 - CATSRGGLTEAFF TGTGCCACCTCCCGGGGGGGTCTCACTGAAGCTTTCTTT
TRBJ2-1 - TRBV19 - CASSLNPSSGALDYEQFF TGTGCCAGTAGTCTCAACCCTAGCTCGGGAGCATTAGATTATGAGCAGTTCTTC
TRBJ1-2 - TRBV6-5 - CASSSAGSDYGYTF TGTGCCAGCAGTTCCGCAGGGTCCGACTATGGCTACACCTTC
TRBJ2-3 few TRBV4-1 TRBD2 CASSHRLAGATDTQYF TGCGCCAGCAGCCACCGACTAGCGGGGGCCACAGATACGCAGTATTTT
TRBJ2-3 - TRBV19 TRBD2 CASSTTSGRASADTQYF TGTGCCAGTAGTACGACTAGCGGGAGGGCATCGGCAGATACGCAGTATTTT
TRBJ2-7 - TRBV6-1 TRBD1 CASRQGATYEQYF TGTGCCAGCAGACAGGGGGCTACCTACGAGCAGTACTTC
TRBJ2-3 - TRBV20-1 - CSASYSDTQYF TGCAGTGCTAGTTATTCGGATACGCAGTATTTT
TRBJ2-1 few TRBV4-1 TRBD1 CASSHGQGIHEQFF TGCGCCAGCAGCCATGGACAGGGGATCCATGAGCAGTTCTTC
TRBJ1-5 once TRBV27 - CASSLSFRGSNQPQHF TGTGCCAGCAGTTTATCGTTCAGGGGTAGCAATCAGCCCCAGCATTTT